The 2 T cell receptor beta chains listed next were all sequenced from one sample in a study of cytomegalovirus exposure and HLA in healthy donors. Vbeta (60) and Jbeta (13) primers were used in the PCR. Libraries were prepared by immunoSEQ multiplex PCR; TCRdb keeps only in-frame clonotypes and omits some of them. The table shows 150,000 to 200,000 clones, with 85% to 90% occurring only once. Input material: PBMCs. Receptors originate from a woman in her late teens or twenties in good health and CMV-seronegative.

The genes are TRBV5-8 and TRBJ2-1; 8 bases align to TRBD2. The V gene end was trimmed by 0 bases and the J gene end by 7 bases; junction bases not matched to a gene: 3. The germline CDR1 and CDR2 sequences are SGHTS and YDEGEE. CDR3 size: 14 residues. The CDR3 nucleotides read TGTGCCAGCAGCTTGGCCGGGGGGGCTAATGAGCAGTTCTTC. It specifies CASSLAGGANEQFF.

This chain uses TRBV30 with TRBJ2-2; weak D call: TRBD1 (6 bases). CDR3 length: 14 residues. The germline V gene encodes CDR1 GTSNPN and CDR2 SVGIG (reference sequence). Trimming shortened V by 5 bases and J by 1 base, and 11 bases separated the two germline ends. CDR3 protein: CAWALTGNTGELFF. In DNA, the CDR3 is TGTGCCTGGGCCCTGACAGGGAACACCGGGGAGCTGTTTTTT.